One sample yielded the 26 T cell receptor beta chains listed below, sequenced in a study of regulatory T cells in long-lasting Graves disease. Building of the TCR beta libraries involved iRepertoire HTBI primers and Arm-PCR of CDR3 regions. TCRdb reprocessed the multiplex PCR reads via MiXCR and lists one record per CDR3 protein. The repertoire holds some 410,000 distinct CDR3 sequences, about a sixth seen once, with over 8.5% in the top ten. Time point noted: newly diagnosed GD, antithyroid drugs for less than 3 months. Researchers made the TCR library from RNA that was extracted from PBMCs. This sample also appeared in a second study, on T cells in Graves' hyperthyroidism and ophthalmopathy.

The sample here was peripheral blood mononuclear cells (PBMCs), taken at new diagnosis, from a patient treated with antithyroid drugs. The origin of the receptors is a woman younger than 45 with Graves disease.

V usage is TRBV15 and J usage is TRBJ2-1; TRBD2 aligns across 9 bases. There are 19 residues in the CDR3. Looked up from germline, CDR1 is LNHNV and CDR2 is YYDKDF (reference sequence). The junction had 15 bases not matched to a gene; V was cut back by 1 base and J by 5 bases. CDR3 nucleotide sequence: TGTGCCACCAGCAGAGTTGGGGCGGAGGGGCCTAGCGGGGACAATGAGCAGTTCTTC. It yields the protein CATSRVGAEGPSGDNEQFF.

The rearrangement joins TRBV11-2 to TRBJ2-1, with D hard to call. This CDR3 contains 12 residues. Germline V gene sequence: CDR1 SGHAT, CDR2 FQNNGV. The V gene lost 2 bases and the J gene lost 7 bases, with 6 bases spanning the gap. CDR3 protein: CASSLSPNEQFF. CDR3 nucleotide sequence: TGTGCCAGCAGCTTAAGTCCTAATGAGCAGTTCTTC.

This clonotype was observed at least ten times. V usage is TRBV25-1 and J usage is TRBJ2-7, with no clear D. CDR1 is MGHDK, CDR2 SYGVNS, per germline. Trimming removed 6 bases at V and 2 bases at J, with 14 bases between. The CDR3 runs 14 residues. CDR3 residues: CASRGRGSTYEQYF. For the CDR3, the DNA is TGTGCCAGCAGGGGTAGAGGTTCAACCTACGAGCAGTACTTC.

This clonotype was seen repeatedly, ten times or more. The chain employs TRBV30 and TRBJ2-3; weak D call: TRBD2 (5 bases). Trimming stripped 6 bases from V and 7 bases from J, with 11 bases between. Germline CDR1 GTSNPN, CDR2 SVGIG (reference sequence). The CDR3 has 11 amino acids. The CDR3 DNA follows: TGTGCCTGCCGTAGGGAGTATACGCAGTATTTT. Translated: CACRREYTQYF. Filled out from reference TRBV30 and TRBJ2-3, the complete variable domain reads SQTIHQWPATLVQPVGSPLSLECTVEGTSNPNLYWYRQAAGRGLQLLFYSVGIGQISSEVPQNLSASRPQDRQFILSSKKLLLSDSGFYLCACRREYTQYFGPGTRLTVL.

This clonotype was seen many times. V gene TRBV7-8 combines with J gene TRBJ2-7, with D tentatively TRBD2 (5 bases). The V gene lost 7 bases and the J gene lost 2 bases, with 15 bases spanning the gap. CDR1 and CDR2 from the germline V gene are SGHVS and FQNEAQ. This CDR3 has 14 amino acids. The CDR3 sequence: CASTALAGAYEQYF. The CDR3 nucleotides are TGTGCCAGCACCGCTTTAGCCGGGGCCTACGAGCAGTACTTC. Supplemented by reference TRBV7-8 and TRBJ2-7, the full variable domain reads GAGVSQSPRYKVAKRGQDVALRCDPISGHVSLFWYQQALGQGPEFLTYFQNEAQLDKSGLPSDRFFAERPEGSVSTLKIQRTQQEDSAVYLCASTALAGAYEQYFGPGTRLTVT.

The rearrangement uses TRBV9 and TRBJ1-5, with unresolved D. CDR3 size: 13 residues. Per germline, CDR1 SGDLS and CDR2 YYNGEE. Trimming pared 0 bases from V and 5 bases from J, leaving 6 bases between. The CDR3 DNA reads as TGTGCCAGCAGCGTAGAGTGGGATCAGCCCCAGCATTTT. This encodes CASSVEWDQPQHF.

This clonotype showed up many times. The chain carries TRBV20-1 and TRBJ2-4; tentatively, D is TRBD2 (6 bases). Germline V gene sequence: CDR1 DFQATT, CDR2 SNEGSKA (reference sequence). CDR3 length equals 15 residues. V was shortened by 2 bases and J by 1 base, with 12 bases between the two germline ends. The CDR3 sequence is CSARPRELAKNIQYF. CDR3 bases: TGCAGTGCTAGACCGCGGGAACTGGCCAAAAACATTCAGTACTTC.

This clonotype was seen many times. V gene TRBV28 combines with J gene TRBJ2-7, with D maybe TRBD1 (5 bases). The germline V gene has CDR1 MDHEN and CDR2 SYDVKM. This CDR3 contains 13 residues. V was trimmed by 3 bases and J by 6 bases, leaving 12 bases between them. For the CDR3, the DNA is TGTGCCAGCAGTTTTTCCAGGGCCAGCGAGCAGTACTTC. Translated, it gives CASSFSRASEQYF. The complete variable domain, with remaining parts taken from reference TRBV28 and TRBJ2-7, reads DVKVTQSSRYLVKRTGEKVFLECVQDMDHENMFWYRQDPGLGLRLIYFSYDVKMKEKGDIPEGYSVSREKKERFSLILESASTNQTSMYLCASSFSRASEQYFGPGTRLTVT.

This clonotype was detected only a few times. The genes are TRBV15 and TRBJ2-1; no clear D. V lost 0 bases and J lost 0, with 12 bases in between. Germline CDR1 LNHNV, CDR2 YYDKDF (reference sequence). This CDR3 comprises 17 residues. Here the CDR3 reads CATSREARTFSYNEQFF. The CDR3 DNA sequence: TGTGCCACCAGCAGAGAGGCACGAACTTTCTCCTACAATGAGCAGTTCTTC. Filled out from reference TRBV15 and TRBJ2-1, the complete variable domain reads DAMVIQNPRYQVTQFGKPVTLSCSQTLNHNVMYWYQQKSSQAPKLLFHYYDKDFNNEADTPDNFQSRRPNTSFCFLDIRSPGLGDTAMYLCATSREARTFSYNEQFFGPGTRLTVL.

With respect to this clonotype: This may be a read error, as it is one base from a much larger clone. The J gene is TRBJ2-7, the V gene TRBV19; 9 positions match TRBD2. The CDR3 is 15 amino acids. CDR1 and CDR2 from the germline V gene are LNHDA and SQIVND (reference sequence). V shed 4 bases and J 6 bases; nucleotides not matched to a gene: 10. The CDR3 protein is CASSKDSGGSGEQYF. In DNA form, the CDR3 reads TGTGCCAGTAGTAAGGATAGCGGGGGATCTGGCGAGCAGTACTTC. The full variable domain, its missing parts supplied by reference TRBV19 and TRBJ2-7, is DGGITQSPKYLFRKEGQNVTLSCEQNLNHDAMYWYRQDPGQGLRLIYYSQIVNDFQKGDIAEGYSVSREKKESFPLTVTSAQKNPTAFYLCASSKDSGGSGEQYFGPGTRLTVT.

This clonotype showed up just a few times. This chain connects TRBV7-9 to TRBJ1-2; tentatively, D is TRBD1 (6 bases). V lost 5 bases and J 0 bases, leaving 13 bases between the germline ends. Germline-derived CDR1 and CDR2 are SEHNR and FQNEAQ (reference sequence). CDR3 length: 15 residues. This chain's CDR3 is CASSASGTTNYGYTF. DNA of the CDR3: TGTGCCAGCAGCGCTTCCGGGACAACTAACTATGGCTACACCTTC.

This clonotype was recorded many times. The J gene is TRBJ2-3, the V gene TRBV27; 8 nucleotides match TRBD2. The germline V gene has CDR1 MNHEY and CDR2 SMNVEV (reference sequence). J was trimmed by 0 bases and V by 4 bases; bases with no gene match: 3. The CDR3 spans 15 residues. The CDR3 region has the DNA TGTGCCAGCAGTTCGGGAGGGGGGAGCACAGATACGCAGTATTTT. Encoded protein: CASSSGGGSTDTQYF.

This clonotype has only a few counts. The chain uses TRBV5-1 and TRBJ2-5, with D possibly matching TRBD1 (7 bases). Germline CDR1 and CDR2: SGHRS and YFSETQ. The CDR3 has 14 residues. Trimming left V 7 bases short and J 0 bases short, with 13 bases between. The CDR3 here is CASDLRGDQETQYF. The CDR3 region has the DNA TGCGCCAGCGACCTCAGGGGGGACCAAGAGACCCAGTACTTC.

This clonotype has at least ten counts. The rearrangement joins TRBV28 to TRBJ1-2; 8 nucleotides align to TRBD1. V shed 3 bases and J 7 bases; nucleotides not matched to a gene: 4. Looked up from germline, CDR1 is MDHEN and CDR2 is SYDVKM. This CDR3 spans 13 amino acids. The CDR3 coding sequence is TGTGCCAGCAGTTTCGGACAGGGCGGTGGCTACACCTTC. Its translation is CASSFGQGGGYTF.

This clonotype came up many times. The rearrangement links TRBV27 to TRBJ1-1; no clear D. CDR3 length: 13 residues. CDR1 MNHEY and CDR2 SMNVEV come from the germline V gene (reference sequence). V was pared by 4 bases and J by 0 bases, with 6 bases between. The CDR3 DNA reads TGTGCCAGCAGTTCCAAACTGAACACTGAAGCTTTCTTT. Amino acid sequence: CASSSKLNTEAFF.

This clonotype occurred many times. This chain uses TRBV6-1 with TRBJ1-2; 10 bases line up with TRBD1. The CDR3 has 18 residues. Germline CDR1 and CDR2: MNHNS and SASEGT. V dropped 3 bases and J dropped 4; count of bases not matched to a gene: 14. CDR3 region: CASSDLDRGRWALYGYTF. In nucleotides, the CDR3 is TGTGCCAGCAGTGACCTCGACAGGGGGCGTTGGGCCCTCTATGGCTACACCTTC.

This clonotype was counted ten times or more. This chain uses TRBV6-5 with TRBJ1-5, with D unclear. V lost 2 bases to trimming and J lost 3 bases, with 5 bases between them. Germline lookup yields CDR1 MNHEY and CDR2 SVGAGI. The CDR3 has 13 amino acids. The CDR3 is CASSYTDNQPQHF. Here the CDR3 DNA reads TGTGCCAGCAGTTACACAGACAATCAGCCCCAGCATTTT.

Many counts were recorded for this clonotype. The chain joins TRBV28 to TRBJ2-7, with D perhaps TRBD1 (6 bases). From germline, CDR1 is MDHEN and CDR2 SYDVKM. V was cut by 0 bases and J by 7 bases, with 13 bases left in between. This CDR3 is built from 14 residues. CDR3 amino acids: CASSLWVGAREQYF. The CDR3 region has the DNA TGTGCCAGCAGTTTATGGGTGGGGGCGAGGGAGCAGTACTTC.

The chain couples TRBV27 to TRBJ1-2, with D perhaps TRBD1 (6 bases). The CDR3 runs to 15 residues. The V end was cut by 5 bases, the J end by 4 bases, with 17 bases between. The germline gives CDR1 MNHEY, CDR2 SMNVEV (reference sequence). The CDR3 coding sequence is TGTGCCAGCAGTCCACGGGGGACACTAACCTATGGCTACACCTTC. Translation gives CASSPRGTLTYGYTF.

This clonotype was recorded a few times. The chain is built from TRBV19 and TRBJ1-2; no reliable D call. The CDR3 consists of 12 residues. Trimming took 0 bases from V and 8 from J, leaving 7 bases between them. The V gene's germline CDR1 is LNHDA and CDR2 SQIVND (reference sequence). In DNA, the CDR3 is TGTGCCAGTAGTATAGATCTACGGGGCTACACCTTC. Its translation: CASSIDLRGYTF.

This clonotype was observed at least ten times. The rearrangement uses TRBV30 and TRBJ1-1; 7 bases line up with TRBD1. CDR3 length: 13 residues. Germline V gene sequence: CDR1 GTSNPN, CDR2 SVGIG (reference sequence). The V segment lost 2 bases and the J segment 4 bases; nucleotides outside the gene matches: 4. The CDR3 region is CAWSSQGPTEAFF. CDR3 DNA: TGTGCCTGGAGTTCACAGGGGCCCACTGAAGCTTTCTTT.

The CDR3 DNA is TGTGCCAGTAGTATAGGACAACGAGAGCCAAGCCGGTCCAAAAACATTCAGTACTTC. This encodes CASSIGQREPSRSKNIQYF. This rearrangement joins TRBV19 to TRBJ2-4; D unclear. The CDR3 extends over 19 amino acids. Trimming cost V 1 base and J 2 bases, with 21 bases left between them. Germline values: CDR1 LNHDA, CDR2 SQIVND (reference sequence). The whole variable domain, remainder taken from reference TRBV19 and TRBJ2-4, is DGGITQSPKYLFRKEGQNVTLSCEQNLNHDAMYWYRQDPGQGLRLIYYSQIVNDFQKGDIAEGYSVSREKKESFPLTVTSAQKNPTAFYLCASSIGQREPSRSKNIQYFGAGTRLSVL.

This clonotype occurred many times. This chain uses TRBV6-1 with TRBJ1-6; weak D call: TRBD1 (6 bases). V was trimmed by 6 bases and J by 7 bases, leaving 19 bases between them. Germline assignment: CDR1 MNHNS and CDR2 SASEGT. The CDR3 covers 16 residues. CDR3 protein: CASRHNSGTRNSPLHF. The CDR3, as DNA: TGTGCCAGCAGGCACAATTCCGGGACACGGAATTCACCCCTCCACTTT.

This clonotype was counted ten times or more. The chain carries TRBV20-1 and TRBJ2-1, with D uncertain. With 5 bases removed from V and 5 bases from J, the gap between germline ends came to 4 bases. The CDR3 has 10 amino acids. CDR1 and CDR2 (germline): DFQATT, SNEGSKA (reference sequence). The CDR3 reads CSASDNEQFF. CDR3 coding DNA: TGCAGTGCTTCTGACAATGAGCAGTTCTTC.

As concerns this clonotype: This may arise from a read error, as a much more abundant clone is one base away. The chain employs TRBV6-2 or TRBV6-3 and TRBJ1-2, with D possibly being TRBD1 (6 bases). Trimming took 7 bases from V and 2 from J, leaving 20 bases between them. The CDR3 has 16 residues. Germline V CDR1 and CDR2: MNHEY, SVGEGT. DNA for the CDR3: TGTGCCAGCACCACGGCAGGGGCGTTTTGGAACTATGGCTACACCTTC. This sequence encodes CASTTAGAFWNYGYTF.

This clonotype has only a few counts. The chain employs TRBV25-1 and TRBJ2-4, with TRBD1 matching 12 bases. Germline V gene data show CDR1 as MGHDK and CDR2 as SYGVNS. The CDR3 contains 14 residues. Unmatched junction bases numbered 0, after V lost 3 bases and J lost 6 bases. CDR3 coding DNA: TGTGCCAGCAGTGAGGGACAGGGGGCAAACATTCAGTACTTC. Protein: CASSEGQGANIQYF.